Following are 8 T cell receptor beta chains from one sample sequenced in a study of blood T cell repertoires in COVID-19. Sequencing was performed with immunoSEQ multiplex PCR; in TCRdb, only in-frame clones are kept and a portion is missing. This sample has more than 300,000 clones, with 92% found just once. Material for sequencing was PBMCs or T cells enriched from blood (not recorded which). These receptors all stem from a woman under 40 who had recovered from COVID-19.

The chain carries TRBV9 and TRBJ2-7, with a possible D match to TRBD1 (7 bases). Between the trimmed V and J ends, which lost 3 bases and 2 bases, there was a span of 12 bases. The CDR3 runs to 14 residues. Germline CDR1 SGDLS, CDR2 YYNGEE. CDR3: CASSGQGEAYEQYF. In DNA form, the CDR3 reads TGTGCCAGCAGCGGTCAGGGGGAGGCCTACGAGCAGTACTTC.

The genes are TRBV28 and TRBJ1-1; maybe TRBD1 (6 bases). There are 15 residues in the CDR3. Deletions cut 3 bases from V and 4 bases from J, with 15 bases between. Germline values: CDR1 MDHEN, CDR2 SYDVKM. As DNA, the CDR3 is TGTGCCAGCAGTTTGGGATGGGGGCCTGGCACTGAAGCTTTCTTT. It codes for CASSLGWGPGTEAFF. Filled out from reference TRBV28 and TRBJ1-1, the complete variable domain reads DVKVTQSSRYLVKRTGEKVFLECVQDMDHENMFWYRQDPGLGLRLIYFSYDVKMKEKGDIPEGYSVSREKKERFSLILESASTNQTSMYLCASSLGWGPGTEAFFGQGTRLTVV.

The chain uses TRBV6-6 and TRBJ2-1, with 7 bases that match TRBD2. The CDR3 has 16 residues. Germline CDR1 reads MNHNY; CDR2 reads SVGAGI (reference sequence). The V segment lost 5 bases and the J segment 4 bases; nucleotides outside the gene matches: 11. The CDR3 DNA sequence: TGTGCCAGCAGTCCCGGACCCGGGACTATTTACAATGAGCAGTTCTTC. Amino acid sequence: CASSPGPGTIYNEQFF.

The chain is built from TRBV4-2 and TRBJ2-2; a weak D match, TRBD2 (6 bases). Trimming left V 5 bases short and J 3 bases short, with 19 bases between. The CDR3 sequence is 17 residues long. Per germline, CDR1 LGHNA and CDR2 YNFKEQ. Here the CDR3 DNA reads TGTGCCAGCAGCTGGCGGCCTGGAGGGCCGGACACCGGGGAGCTGTTTTTT. Protein product: CASSWRPGGPDTGELFF.

To note about this clone: Within the sample, other DNA sequences also encode this same CDR3. The chain carries TRBV27 and TRBJ2-7; TRBD2 agrees at 11 bases. This CDR3 comprises 14 residues. After removal of 6 bases from V and 2 bases from J, the junction contained 3 bases not matched to a gene. From germline, CDR1 is MNHEY and CDR2 SMNVEV (reference sequence). CDR3 amino acids: CASSLAGGTYEQYF. Written as DNA, the CDR3 is TGTGCCAGCAGCCTAGCGGGAGGTACCTACGAGCAGTACTTC.

V gene TRBV6-5 combines with J gene TRBJ2-1, with TRBD2 identical over 8 bases. Per the germline V gene, CDR1 is MNHEY and CDR2 is SVGAGI. The V gene end was trimmed by 7 bases and the J gene end by 3 bases; junction bases not matched to a gene: 2. The CDR3 spans 13 residues. The CDR3, as DNA: TGTGCCAGCAAGGCGGGGGGCTACAATGAGCAGTTCTTC. Amino acid sequence: CASKAGGYNEQFF.

The V and J genes are TRBV3-1 (or the pseudogene TRBV3-2) and TRBJ2-3; D is undetermined. The germline V gene has CDR1 LGHDT and CDR2 YNNKEL (reference sequence). The CDR3 is 15 amino acids. Between the trimmed V and J ends, which lost 1 base and 9 bases, there was a span of 17 bases. The DNA of the CDR3 is TGTGCCAGCAGCCAAGGGGCACTGCAGAGTGGCACGCAGTATTTT. It translates to CASSQGALQSGTQYF.

J is TRBJ1-6 and V is TRBV3-1 (or the pseudogene TRBV3-2), with unresolved D. From germline, CDR1 is LGHDT and CDR2 YNNKEL (reference sequence). Deletions cut 2 bases from V and 3 bases from J, with 5 bases between. The CDR3 sequence is 14 residues long. The CDR3 region has the DNA TGTGCCAGCAGCCAATCGGTCTATAATTCACCCCTCCACTTT. Its protein is CASSQSVYNSPLHF.